Listed below are T cell receptor beta chains from one sample, sequenced in a study of cytomegalovirus exposure and HLA in healthy donors. Only in-frame clones appear in the TCRdb table, and some are missing; sequencing was by immunoSEQ multiplex PCR. The sample lists 120,000 or so clones; around 72% were seen once. The sample taken for sequencing was PBMCs. The receptor set was obtained from a woman between 40 and 50 years old in good health and CMV-seropositive. Each CDR3 is given with its conserved first and last residue. D genes are given only for firm matches. Not every row has a clone size; where given, it reads once, few, many or a size class.

>-|TRBV2|TRBD1|TRBJ2-7
CASTRTGYEQYF
TGTGCCAGCACAAGGACAGGGTACGAGCAGTACTTC
>-|TRBV27|-|TRBJ1-6
CASMEEGFDDSPLHF
TGTGCCAGCATGGAGGAAGGGTTTGATGATTCACCCCTCCACTTT
>-|TRBV7-9|-|TRBJ2-5
CASSLALSGFETQYF
TGTGCCAGCAGCTTAGCGTTGTCGGGGTTTGAGACCCAGTACTTC
>once|TRBV5-6|-|TRBJ2-3
CASSLVGAPDTQYF
TGTGCCAGCAGCTTGGTGGGGGCCCCAGATACGCAGTATTTT
>-|TRBV5-1|-|TRBJ1-1
CASSWEGNTEAFF
TGCGCCAGCAGCTGGGAGGGGAACACTGAAGCTTTCTTT
>-|TRBV5-6|TRBD2|TRBJ2-1
CASSLGSGGRKQFF
TGTGCCAGCAGCTTGGGTAGCGGGGGGAGAAAGCAGTTCTTC
>-|TRBV25-1|-|TRBJ2-2
CASSEYGNTGELFF
TGTGCCAGCAGTGAATATGGCAACACCGGGGAGCTGTTTTTT
>-|TRBV6-5|TRBD1|TRBJ1-1
CASTWTGMNTEAFF
TGTGCCAGCACCTGGACAGGGATGAACACTGAAGCTTTCTTT
>-|TRBV2|TRBD2|TRBJ2-1
CASRVGRGEHNEQFF
TGTGCCAGCAGGGTAGGGCGGGGGGAGCACAATGAGCAGTTCTTC
>-|TRBV7-3|-|TRBJ1-1
CASRLTANTEAFF
TGTGCCAGCAGGCTAACAGCGAACACTGAAGCTTTCTTT
>-|TRBV7-2|TRBD1|TRBJ1-6
CASSQDARDSYNSPLHF
TGTGCCAGCAGTCAGGACGCGAGGGACAGCTATAATTCACCCCTCCACTTT
>-|TRBV5-1|-|TRBJ2-6
CASSLVARAGANVLTF
TGCGCCAGCAGCTTGGTAGCCCGAGCGGGGGCCAACGTCCTGACTTTC
>-|TRBV27|-|TRBJ1-6
CASSMDSSSPLHF
TGTGCCAGCAGTATGGACAGTAGTTCACCCCTCCACTTT
>-|TRBV2|-|TRBJ1-1
CASSQLRQAVTEAFF
TGTGCCAGCAGTCAGTTAAGACAGGCTGTGACTGAAGCTTTCTTT
>-|TRBV4-3|-|TRBJ1-2
CASSQDLRGWEGYTF
TGCGCCAGCAGCCAAGACCTTCGGGGGTGGGAAGGCTACACCTTC
>-|TRBV10-3|-|TRBJ2-1
CAISAPSLGNEQFF
TGTGCCATCAGTGCGCCTAGCCTGGGAAATGAGCAGTTCTTC
>-|TRBV11-2|-|TRBJ2-7
CASRPGGSYEQYF
TGTGCCAGCAGGCCTGGAGGGAGCTACGAGCAGTACTTC
>-|TRBV2|TRBD1|TRBJ2-6
CASTRKISGTVRANSGANVLTF
TGTGCCAGCACTAGAAAAATATCCGGGACAGTCCGCGCCAACTCTGGGGCCAACGTCCTGACTTTC
>few|TRBV7-3|-|TRBJ1-1
CASSLRVNGEAFF
TGTGCCAGCAGCTTAAGGGTGAACGGGGAAGCTTTCTTT
>-|TRBV20-1|-|TRBJ1-3
CSAVIGNTIYF
TGCAGTGCCGTAATAGGAAACACCATATATTTT
>once|TRBV7-9|TRBD1|TRBJ1-2
CASSLAGTGFYGYTF
TGTGCCAGCAGCTTAGCCGGGACAGGGTTCTATGGCTACACCTTC
>-|TRBV4-3|TRBD1|TRBJ2-2
CASSQLTGQGNTGELFF
TGCGCCAGCAGCCAACTTACGGGACAGGGGAACACCGGGGAGCTGTTTTTT
>-|TRBV7-8|TRBD2|TRBJ2-1
CASSLRSSGGARYEQFF
TGTGCCAGCAGCTTAAGGTCTAGCGGGGGGGCCCGATATGAGCAGTTCTTC
>-|TRBV6-5|TRBD1|TRBJ1-2
CASSYSGTGGYGYTF
TGTGCCAGCAGTTACTCGGGGACAGGGGGCTATGGCTACACCTTC
>-|TRBV4-2|TRBD2|TRBJ2-1
CASSQFSGGAGEQFF
TGTGCCAGCAGCCAGTTTAGCGGGGGGGCCGGTGAGCAGTTCTTC
>-|TRBV2|TRBD1|TRBJ2-2
CASLQGAMTGELFF
TGTGCCAGCCTACAGGGGGCGATGACCGGGGAGCTGTTTTTT
>once|TRBV7-2|TRBD1|TRBJ1-1
CASSPRQGADTEAFF
TGTGCCAGCAGCCCCCGACAGGGGGCTGACACTGAAGCTTTCTTT
>-|TRBV4-2|TRBD1|TRBJ1-2
CASSLDAPGQYRGFRGYTF
TGTGCCAGCAGCCTCGACGCCCCCGGCCAATACAGGGGCTTCAGGGGCTACACCTTC
>-|TRBV18|-|TRBJ2-5
CASSPRGTQETQYF
TGTGCCAGCTCACCTCGAGGGACACAAGAGACCCAGTACTTC
>-|TRBV15|-|TRBJ2-3
CATSRAPASSQYF
TGTGCCACCAGCAGAGCCCCCGCTAGCTCGCAGTATTTT
>once|TRBV5-1|-|TRBJ2-3
CASRRPQGTDTQYF
TGCGCCAGCCGCCGACCTCAGGGGACAGATACGCAGTATTTT
>-|TRBV5-1|-|TRBJ1-6
CASSLAVGLEPLHF
TGCGCCAGCAGCTTGGCCGTGGGCCTGGAACCCCTCCACTTT
>once|TRBV27|TRBD1|TRBJ2-7
CASSRTGVSYEQYF
TGTGCCAGCAGCCGGACAGGGGTCTCCTACGAGCAGTACTTC
>-|TRBV5-4|-|TRBJ2-5
CASSPQYQETQYF
TGTGCCAGCAGCCCACAGTACCAAGAGACCCAGTACTTC
>-|TRBV9|-|TRBJ2-7
CASSVGGGHYEQYF
TGTGCCAGCAGCGTAGGGGGGGGGCACTACGAGCAGTACTTC
>once|TRBV19|-|TRBJ1-2
CASSPDRSGYGYTF
TGTGCCAGTAGCCCCGACAGGTCGGGCTATGGCTACACCTTC
>-|TRBV5-4|-|TRBJ1-2
CASSSASSPNYGYTF
TGTGCCAGCAGCTCTGCGTCAAGCCCTAACTATGGCTACACCTTC
>-|TRBV9|TRBD2|TRBJ2-1
CASSVTGTSGGLYNEQFF
TGTGCCAGCAGCGTCACCGGGACTAGCGGGGGGCTTTACAATGAGCAGTTCTTC
>-|TRBV25-1|-|TRBJ2-7
CASSDPRSYEQYF
TGTGCCAGCAGTGACCCGAGGAGTTACGAGCAGTACTTC
>-|TRBV5-1|TRBD1|TRBJ1-6
CASRSQGQDSPLHF
TGCGCCAGCAGATCCCAGGGACAGGACTCACCCCTCCACTTT
>-|TRBV2|TRBD1|TRBJ2-5
CASHLQGAMETQYF
TGTGCCAGCCATCTACAGGGGGCCATGGAGACCCAGTACTTC
>-|TRBV9|TRBD1|TRBJ1-6
CASSDGQDNSPLHF
TGTGCCAGCAGCGACGGACAGGATAATTCACCCCTCCACTTT
>few|TRBV5-6|-|TRBJ2-5
CASSLGRQETQYF
TGTGCCAGCAGCTTGGGCAGACAAGAGACCCAGTACTTC
>-|TRBV6-5|-|TRBJ2-4
CASSQGQNIQYF
TGTGCCAGCAGTCAGGGGCAAAACATTCAGTACTTC
>few|TRBV7-2|TRBD1|TRBJ1-4
CASSLEDRLLFF
TGTGCCAGCAGCTTAGAGGACAGGCTACTGTTTTTT
>-|TRBV4-2|TRBD1|TRBJ1-2
CASSQGDRFSDYGYTF
TGTGCCAGCAGCCAAGGGGACAGATTTTCGGACTATGGCTACACCTTC
>-|TRBV7-2|TRBD1|TRBJ1-2
CASSPFRQGGGYTF
TGTGCCAGCAGCCCCTTTAGACAGGGAGGCGGCTACACCTTC
>-|TRBV2|TRBD1|TRBJ2-7
CASSWEGQGYEQYF
TGTGCCAGCAGTTGGGAAGGACAGGGGTACGAGCAGTACTTC